These 32 T cell receptor beta chains came from one sample sequenced in a study of chemoradiotherapy in HPV16-positive cancers. The method was immunoSEQ multiplex PCR; TCRdb's version includes in-frame clones alone and lacks a portion of them. The sample holds thousands of clones, roughly 86% seen once. Sequences were derived from tumor tissue, sampled from a patient who underwent chemoradiotherapy. These receptors all stem from a human donor with HPV-associated anogenital cancer.

The chain is built from TRBV28 and TRBJ1-1; no firm D call. Germline values: CDR1 MDHEN, CDR2 SYDVKM. Trimming removed 1 base at V and 0 bases at J, with 9 bases between. This CDR3 spans 15 amino acids. The CDR3 DNA sequence: TGTGCCAGCAGTTTATTTTCCTGCATGAACACTGAAGCTTTCTTT. It encodes CASSLFSCMNTEAFF.

J is TRBJ1-1 and V is TRBV19; D ambiguous. Per germline, CDR1 LNHDA and CDR2 SQIVND (reference sequence). Trimming cost V 1 base and J 4 bases, with 13 bases left between them. The CDR3 consists of 15 residues. The CDR3 region is CASSIVAAARTEAFF. The CDR3 bases are TGTGCCAGTAGTATAGTAGCGGCAGCCCGCACTGAAGCTTTCTTT.

The rearrangement joins TRBV11-2 to TRBJ2-7; 7 positions match TRBD2. J gave up 0 bases and V 0 bases, and 5 bases lay outside the gene matches. Germline CDR1 reads SGHAT; CDR2 reads FQNNGV. This CDR3 contains 16 residues. The CDR3 DNA sequence: TGTGCCAGCAGCTTAGATTGGGCGGGGGACTCCTACGAGCAGTACTTC. Its protein product is CASSLDWAGDSYEQYF. The full variable domain, its missing parts supplied by reference TRBV11-2 and TRBJ2-7, is EAGVAQSPRYKIIEKRQSVAFWCNPISGHATLYWYQQILGQGPKLLIQFQNNGVVDDSQLPKDRFSAERLKGVDSTLKIQPAKLEDSAVYLCASSLDWAGDSYEQYFGPGTRLTVT.

This clone was seen only once. The chain uses TRBV7-6 and TRBJ1-2, with D possibly matching TRBD1 (6 bases). The CDR3 totals 14 residues. The V and J ends lost 5 bases and 6 bases respectively, with 16 bases between them. Per the germline V gene, CDR1 is SGHVS and CDR2 is FNYEAQ. The CDR3: CASSPQGYTDGYTF. CDR3 coding DNA: TGTGCCAGCAGCCCACAGGGATATACGGATGGCTACACCTTC. The full variable domain, with the rest looked up from reference TRBV7-6 and TRBJ1-2, is GAGVSQSPRYKVTKRGQDVALRCDPISGHVSLYWYRQALGQGPEFLTYFNYEAQQDKSGLPNDRFSAERPEGSISTLTIQRTEQRDSAMYRCASSPQGYTDGYTFGSGTRLTVV.

The chain employs TRBV7-9 and TRBJ2-7; the D is unclear. The germline V gene has CDR1 SEHNR and CDR2 FQNEAQ (reference sequence). V was trimmed by 5 bases and J by 3 bases, leaving 11 bases between them. This CDR3 has 13 amino acids. CDR3 region: CASSPGRLYEQYF. CDR3 bases: TGTGCCAGCAGCCCTGGACGGCTCTACGAGCAGTACTTC.

The chain is built from TRBV14 and TRBJ2-7, with TRBD2 matching 13 bases. The J segment lost 12 bases and the V segment lost 4 bases, leaving 6 bases of the junction unmatched. This CDR3 is built from 13 residues. Germline CDR1 SGHDN, CDR2 FVKESK. The CDR3 region is CASSPRTSGSSYF. CDR3 coding DNA: TGTGCCAGCAGCCCAAGGACTAGCGGGAGTTCGTACTTC.

The CDR3 sequence is CSVRPGQETDIQYF. CDR3 coding DNA: TGCAGCGTTCGCCCGGGACAGGAGACGGACATTCAGTACTTC. The chain has TRBV29-1 and TRBJ2-4, with 8 bases fitting TRBD1. The CDR3 length is 14 residues. Germline V gene sequence: CDR1 SQVTM, CDR2 ANQGSEA. Germline trimming cut 5 bases from V and 8 bases from J; bases unmatched to any gene: 11.

The gene calls are TRBV11-3 and TRBJ2-1, with 9 nucleotides matching TRBD1. The CDR3 totals 13 residues. The germline V gene encodes CDR1 SGHNT and CDR2 YENEEA. Trimming cost V 5 bases and J 5 bases; bases outside gene matches: 1. The chain's CDR3 is CASSRQGDNEQFF. The CDR3 DNA is TGTGCCAGCAGCCGACAGGGGGACAATGAGCAGTTCTTC.

The rearrangement links TRBV6-6 to TRBJ2-5, with a possible D match to TRBD2 (6 bases). Trimming cost V 2 bases and J 1 base, with 11 bases left between them. CDR1 and CDR2 from the germline V gene are MNHNY and SVGAGI (reference sequence). The CDR3 covers 15 residues. The CDR3 coding sequence is TGTGCCAGCAGTTACCTTGGGACTCCCCAAGAGACCCAGTACTTC. Translation gives CASSYLGTPQETQYF.

V is TRBV7-2 and J is TRBJ2-2, with D perhaps matching TRBD1 (6 bases). The CDR3 runs 14 residues. The V end was cut by 4 bases, the J end by 6 bases, with 12 bases between. Per the germline V gene, CDR1 is SGHTA and CDR2 is FQGNSA. CDR3 nucleotide sequence: TGTGCCAGCAGCTACAAGGCAGGGGCCGGGGAGCTGTTTTTT. Translating gives CASSYKAGAGELFF. The full variable domain, with the rest looked up from reference TRBV7-2 and TRBJ2-2, is GAGVSQSPSNKVTEKGKDVELRCDPISGHTALYWYRQSLGQGLEFLIYFQGNSAPDKSGLPSDRFSAERTGGSVSTLTIQRTQQEDSAVYLCASSYKAGAGELFFGEGSRLTVL.

The chain uses TRBV9 and TRBJ2-1; TRBD2 agrees at 8 bases. Trimming cost V 4 bases and J 7 bases; bases outside gene matches: 7. The CDR3 spans 14 residues. CDR1 is SGDLS and CDR2 is YYNGEE in the germline V gene. CDR3 in amino acids: CASSLAGPRNEQFF. The CDR3 region has the DNA TGTGCCAGCAGCTTAGCGGGACCTAGAAATGAGCAGTTCTTC.

This clone was observed a few times. The chain carries TRBV21-1 and TRBJ1-1. TRBV21-1 is a known pseudogene. This CDR3 comprises 17 residues. CDR3 nucleotide sequence: TGTGCCAGCAGGACTTCTTTGCGCATTCCGGGGAACACTGAAGCTTTCTTT. Translation gives CASRTSLRIPGNTEAFF.

The chain employs TRBV5-1 and TRBJ2-6; D uncertain. This CDR3 contains 15 residues. Germline CDR1 is SGHRS and CDR2 is YFSETQ. Trimming removed 4 bases from V and 1 base from J, with 9 bases in between. CDR3 in amino acids: CASSADGSGANVLTF. CDR3 sequence (DNA): TGCGCCAGCAGCGCGGACGGGTCTGGGGCCAACGTCCTGACTTTC.

The chain carries TRBV14 and TRBJ2-5; the match to TRBD1 covers 7 bases. The CDR3 spans 15 residues. Germline CDR1 is SGHDN and CDR2 is FVKESK. The ends lost 4 bases at V and 3 bases at J; junction bases unmatched: 8. The CDR3 DNA sequence: TGTGCCAGCAGCCCGGACAGGCTTCTTAAAGAGACCCAGTACTTC. Its protein is CASSPDRLLKETQYF.

The chain recombines TRBV5-5 with TRBJ2-5; 8 nucleotides match TRBD1. Trimming removed 6 bases from V and 2 bases from J; junction bases left unmatched: 3. This CDR3 spans 13 amino acids. CDR1 SGHKS and CDR2 YYEKEE come from the germline V gene (reference sequence). CDR3 DNA: TGTGCCAGCAACAGGGGGGAACAAGAGACCCAGTACTTC. Its translation is CASNRGEQETQYF.

The chain recombines TRBV4-1 with TRBJ2-3; no firm D call. V was cut by 1 base and J by 2 bases, with 7 bases left in between. From germline, CDR1 is MGHRA and CDR2 YSYEKL. This CDR3 is 14 amino acids long. The CDR3: CASSQVALTDTQYF. The CDR3 DNA reads TGCGCCAGCAGCCAAGTAGCTCTCACAGATACGCAGTATTTT.

This sequence joins TRBV4-3 and TRBJ1-2; no reliable D call. Between the trimmed V and J ends, which lost 0 bases and 1 base, there was a span of 12 bases. The CDR3 sequence is 16 residues long. Germline CDR1 and CDR2: LGHNA and YSLEER. This CDR3 reads CASSQERVRLNYGYTF. As DNA, the CDR3 is TGCGCCAGCAGCCAAGAACGGGTTAGGCTTAACTATGGCTACACCTTC.

The rearrangement links TRBV30 to TRBJ2-3; D gene uncertain. V lost 0 bases and J 0 bases, leaving 7 bases between the germline ends. Germline V gene lookup returns CDR1 GTSNPN and CDR2 SVGIG (reference sequence). This CDR3 is built from 14 residues. Here the CDR3 reads CAWSVGASTDTQYF. The CDR3 bases are TGTGCCTGGAGTGTTGGAGCTAGCACAGATACGCAGTATTTT.

The chain links TRBV23-1 to TRBJ1-2; D uncertain. TRBV23-1 is given ORF status, its function remaining uncertain. V lost 0 bases to trimming and J lost 2 bases, with 19 bases between them. The CDR3 length is 18 residues. As DNA, the CDR3 is TGCGCCAGCAGTCAATCGGTCGTCGGCTTAATCACCAACTATGGCTACACCTTC. This encodes CASSQSVVGLITNYGYTF.

The chain combines TRBV7-5 with TRBJ1-2; the table gives TRBD1 as D, unverified against the DNA. TRBV7-5 is a pseudogene locus. There are 15 residues in the CDR3. The CDR3 region is CARSLGRGQRYGYTF. The CDR3 DNA is TGTGCCAGAAGCTTAGGTAGGGGGCAACGGTATGGCTACACCTTC.

This chain joins TRBV5-1 and TRBJ1-2, with D uncertain. This CDR3 has 14 residues. CDR1 SGHRS and CDR2 YFSETQ come from the germline V gene. V lost 1 base, J lost 8 bases, and 15 bases lay in between. CDR3 loop: CASSLPGQGEGYTF. The CDR3 nucleotides are TGCGCCAGCAGCTTGCCTGGGCAAGGCGAAGGCTACACCTTC.

The chain has TRBV6-4 and TRBJ1-2, with TRBD1 matching 8 bases. The CDR3 consists of 15 residues. Losses at the gene ends were 6 bases for V and 4 bases for J; bases not matched to a gene: 10. CDR1 is MRHNA, CDR2 SNTAGT, per germline. This chain's CDR3 is CASRSSPGGGYGYTF. CDR3 sequence (DNA): TGTGCCAGCAGATCTTCCCCAGGGGGCGGCTATGGCTACACCTTC.

The chain links TRBV7-9 to TRBJ1-2; D is unclear. Germline loops: CDR1 SEHNR, CDR2 FQNEAQ (reference sequence). The CDR3 sequence is 13 residues long. Trimming removed 5 bases from V and 4 bases from J, with 11 bases in between. DNA for the CDR3: TGTGCCAGCAGCCCGGCCGTTGGCTATGGCTACACCTTC. Amino acid sequence: CASSPAVGYGYTF.

This chain connects TRBV28 to TRBJ1-4; 8 bases match TRBD1. Unmatched junction bases numbered 8, after V lost 4 bases and J lost 7 bases. There are 15 residues in the CDR3. In germline, CDR1 is MDHEN, CDR2 SYDVKM. The CDR3, as DNA: TGTGCCAGCAGTTCTGGACAGGGACGAAGTGAAAAACTGTTTTTT. Translating gives CASSSGQGRSEKLFF.

The chain carries TRBV18 and TRBJ1-3, with TRBD1 as a possible D gene (5 bases). From germline, CDR1 is KGHSH and CDR2 LQKENI. V lost 1 base to trimming and J lost 3 bases, with 13 bases between them. The CDR3 runs 16 residues. CDR3 region: CASSPRRTGDGNTIYF. The CDR3 DNA is TGTGCCAGCTCACCACGAAGGACGGGGGATGGAAACACCATATATTTT.

This sequence joins TRBV27 and TRBJ1-1, with D hard to call. The ends were cut back, 6 bases at V and 4 bases at J, with 12 bases in the middle. CDR1 and CDR2 from the germline V gene are MNHEY and SMNVEV (reference sequence). The CDR3 length is 13 residues. CDR3 residues: CASSPSMGTEAFF. The CDR3 bases are TGTGCCAGCAGCCCATCAATGGGCACTGAAGCTTTCTTT.

The J gene is TRBJ1-6, the V gene TRBV6-1, with TRBD1 identical over 9 bases. Trimming at V came to 6 bases and at J to 10 bases, leaving 7 bases not matched to a gene. Looked up from germline, CDR1 is MNHNS and CDR2 is SASEGT. The CDR3 consists of 14 residues. The DNA for the CDR3 is TGTGCCAGCAGAAAACAGGGGGCTGAGTCACCCCTCCACTTT. Protein sequence: CASRKQGAESPLHF.

The chain joins TRBV27 to TRBJ2-1; 14 positions agree with TRBD2. Germline lookup yields CDR1 MNHEY and CDR2 SMNVEV (reference sequence). This CDR3 has 19 amino acids. The J segment lost 0 bases and the V segment lost 2 bases, leaving 6 bases of the junction unmatched. The CDR3 here is CASSLPTSGRDSSYNEQFF. The CDR3 bases are TGTGCCAGCAGTTTACCGACTAGCGGGAGGGATAGCTCCTACAATGAGCAGTTCTTC.

The chain recombines TRBV2 with TRBJ2-5; TRBD1 matches 9 bases. J lost 5 bases, V lost 8 bases, and 6 bases had no gene match. Per the germline V gene, CDR1 is SNHLY and CDR2 is FYNNEI. There are 13 residues in the CDR3. CDR3 nucleotides: TGTGCCAGCCAAGACAGGGGGTACGAGACCCAGTACTTC. Protein product: CASQDRGYETQYF. Supplemented by reference TRBV2 and TRBJ2-5, the full variable domain reads EPEVTQTPSHQVTQMGQEVILRCVPISNHLYFYWYRQILGQKVEFLVSFYNNEISEKSEIFDDQFSVERPDGSNFTLKIRSTKLEDSAMYFCASQDRGYETQYFGPGTRLLVL.

CDR3 nucleotides: TGTGCCAGCACAGAGAACACTGAAGCTTTCTTT. This gives the protein CASTENTEAFF. This rearrangement joins TRBV6-1 to TRBJ1-1, with unresolved D. The CDR3 length is 11 residues. With 7 bases removed from V and 1 base from J, the gap between germline ends came to 4 bases. The germline gives CDR1 MNHNS, CDR2 SASEGT.

V gene TRBV30 combines with J gene TRBJ2-1; 8 nucleotides agree with TRBD2. Germline V gene data show CDR1 as GTSNPN and CDR2 as SVGIG (reference sequence). The J segment lost 8 bases and the V segment lost 4 bases, leaving 4 bases of the junction unmatched. This CDR3 has 12 residues. The CDR3 region has the DNA TGTGCCTGGACGGGGGGGAACTATGAGCAGTTCTTC. It specifies CAWTGGNYEQFF.

The genes are TRBV5-8 and TRBJ2-5, with 8 bases lining up with TRBD1. CDR1 is SGHTS and CDR2 is YDEGEE in the germline V gene. V gave up 5 bases and J gave up 2 bases; unmatched junction bases: 14. The CDR3 has 17 residues. CDR3 coding DNA: TGTGCCAGCAGGTTTGGACAGGGCCAATTCCTTCAAGAGACCCAGTACTTC. Translated, it gives CASRFGQGQFLQETQYF.